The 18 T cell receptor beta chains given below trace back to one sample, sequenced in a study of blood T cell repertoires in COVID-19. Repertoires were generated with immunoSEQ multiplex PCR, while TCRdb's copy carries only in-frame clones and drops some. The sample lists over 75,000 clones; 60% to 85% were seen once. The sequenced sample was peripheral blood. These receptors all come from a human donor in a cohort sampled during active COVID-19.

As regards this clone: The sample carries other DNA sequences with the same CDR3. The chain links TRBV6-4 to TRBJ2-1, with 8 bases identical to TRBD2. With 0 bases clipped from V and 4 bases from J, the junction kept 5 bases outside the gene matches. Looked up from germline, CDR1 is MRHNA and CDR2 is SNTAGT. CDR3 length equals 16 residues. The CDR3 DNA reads TGTGCCAGCAGTGACTCGACGGGGGGGCCGTACAATGAGCAGTTCTTC. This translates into CASSDSTGGPYNEQFF.

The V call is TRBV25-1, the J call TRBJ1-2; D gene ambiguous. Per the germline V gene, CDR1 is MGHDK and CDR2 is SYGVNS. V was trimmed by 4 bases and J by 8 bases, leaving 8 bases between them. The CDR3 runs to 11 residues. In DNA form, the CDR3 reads TGTGCCAGCAGTGCCACCAGGGGCTACACCTTC. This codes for CASSATRGYTF.

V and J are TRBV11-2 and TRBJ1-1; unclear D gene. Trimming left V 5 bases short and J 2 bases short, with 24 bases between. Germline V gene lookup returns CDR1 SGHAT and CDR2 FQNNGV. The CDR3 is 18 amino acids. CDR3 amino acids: CASSPRHPLEQPNTEAFF. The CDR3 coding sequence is TGTGCCAGCAGCCCGAGACATCCCCTGGAACAGCCAAACACTGAAGCTTTCTTT.

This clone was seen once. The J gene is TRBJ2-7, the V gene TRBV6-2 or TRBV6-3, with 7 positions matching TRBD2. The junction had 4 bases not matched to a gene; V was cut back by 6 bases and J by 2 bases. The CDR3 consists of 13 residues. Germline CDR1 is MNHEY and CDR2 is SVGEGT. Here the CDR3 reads CASSLAETYEQYV. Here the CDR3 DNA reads TGTGCCAGCAGCCTAGCGGAGACCTACGAGCAGTACGTC.

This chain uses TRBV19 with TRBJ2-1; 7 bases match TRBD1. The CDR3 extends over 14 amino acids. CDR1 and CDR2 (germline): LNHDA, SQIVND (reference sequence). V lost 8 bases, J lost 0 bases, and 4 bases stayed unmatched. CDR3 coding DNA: TGTGCCAGTTCACAGGGGAGCTCCTACAATGAGCAGTTCTTC. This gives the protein CASSQGSSYNEQFF.

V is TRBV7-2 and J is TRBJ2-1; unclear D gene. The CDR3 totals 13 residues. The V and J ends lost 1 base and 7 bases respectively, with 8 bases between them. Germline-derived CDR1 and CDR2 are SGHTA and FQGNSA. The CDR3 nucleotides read TGTGCCAGCAGCTTAGAACTACCGAATGAGCAGTTCTTC. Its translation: CASSLELPNEQFF.

The CDR3 sequence: CASSLRGLRGYTF. In DNA form, the CDR3 reads TGTGCCAGCAGCTTGCGAGGGTTACGAGGCTACACCTTC. This chain uses TRBV5-6 with TRBJ1-2; no definite D call. This CDR3 comprises 13 residues. V dropped 1 base and J dropped 8 bases, with 12 bases sitting between them. Germline V gene sequence: CDR1 SGHDT, CDR2 YYEEEE.

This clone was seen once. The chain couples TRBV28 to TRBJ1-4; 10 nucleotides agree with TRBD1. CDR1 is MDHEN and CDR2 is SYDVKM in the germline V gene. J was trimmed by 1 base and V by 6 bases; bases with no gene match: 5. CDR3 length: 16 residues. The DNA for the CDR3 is TGTGCCAGCAGGGGACAGGGGCGGGAAACTAATGAAAAACTGTTTTTT. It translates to CASRGQGRETNEKLFF.

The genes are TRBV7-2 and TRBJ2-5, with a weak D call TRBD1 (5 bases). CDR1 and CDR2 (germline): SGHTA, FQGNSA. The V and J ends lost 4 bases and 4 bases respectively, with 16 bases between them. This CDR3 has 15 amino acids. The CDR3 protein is CASSSGGRGIETQYF. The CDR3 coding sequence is TGTGCCAGCAGCTCCGGTGGAAGGGGAATAGAGACCCAGTACTTC.

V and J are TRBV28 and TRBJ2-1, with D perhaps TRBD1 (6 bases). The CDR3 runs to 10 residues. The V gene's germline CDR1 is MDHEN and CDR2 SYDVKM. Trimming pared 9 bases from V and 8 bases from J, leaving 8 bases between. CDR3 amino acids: CASGQYEQFF. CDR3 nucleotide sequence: TGTGCCAGTGGACAGTATGAGCAGTTCTTC. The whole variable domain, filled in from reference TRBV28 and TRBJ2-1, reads DVKVTQSSRYLVKRTGEKVFLECVQDMDHENMFWYRQDPGLGLRLIYFSYDVKMKEKGDIPEGYSVSREKKERFSLILESASTNQTSMYLCASGQYEQFFGPGTRLTVL.

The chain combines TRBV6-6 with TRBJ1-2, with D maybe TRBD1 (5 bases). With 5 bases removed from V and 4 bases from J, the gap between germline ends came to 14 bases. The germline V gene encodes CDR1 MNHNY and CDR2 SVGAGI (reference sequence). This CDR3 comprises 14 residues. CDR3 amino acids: CASSPLGGGYGYTF. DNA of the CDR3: TGTGCCAGCAGTCCTTTGGGGGGGGGCTATGGCTACACCTTC.

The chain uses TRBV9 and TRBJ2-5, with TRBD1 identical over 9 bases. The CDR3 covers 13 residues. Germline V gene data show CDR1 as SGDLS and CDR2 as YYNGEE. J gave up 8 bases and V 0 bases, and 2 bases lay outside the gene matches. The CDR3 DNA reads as TGTGCCAGCAGCGTAGAGGGACAGGGTACCCAGTACTTC. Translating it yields CASSVEGQGTQYF.

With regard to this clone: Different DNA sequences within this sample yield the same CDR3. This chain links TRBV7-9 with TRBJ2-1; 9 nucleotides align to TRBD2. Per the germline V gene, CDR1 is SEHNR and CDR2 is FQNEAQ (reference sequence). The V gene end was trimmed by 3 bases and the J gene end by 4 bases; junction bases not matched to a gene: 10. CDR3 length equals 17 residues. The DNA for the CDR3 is TGTGCCAGCAGCTTCGCCGGGGCGGGGGGGAGTTACAATGAGCAGTTCTTC. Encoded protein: CASSFAGAGGSYNEQFF.

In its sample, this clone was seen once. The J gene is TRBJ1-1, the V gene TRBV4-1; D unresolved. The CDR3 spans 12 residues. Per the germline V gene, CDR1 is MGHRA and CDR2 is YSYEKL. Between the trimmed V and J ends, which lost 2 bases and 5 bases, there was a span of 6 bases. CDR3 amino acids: CASSQSGTEAFF. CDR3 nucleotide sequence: TGCGCCAGCAGCCAATCGGGGACTGAAGCTTTCTTT.

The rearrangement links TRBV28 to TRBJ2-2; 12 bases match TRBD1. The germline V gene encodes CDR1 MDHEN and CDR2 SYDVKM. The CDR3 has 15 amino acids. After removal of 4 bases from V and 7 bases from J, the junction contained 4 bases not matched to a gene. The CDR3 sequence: CASSWDRGLGGELFF. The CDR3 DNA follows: TGTGCCAGCAGTTGGGACAGGGGGCTGGGCGGGGAGCTGTTTTTT.

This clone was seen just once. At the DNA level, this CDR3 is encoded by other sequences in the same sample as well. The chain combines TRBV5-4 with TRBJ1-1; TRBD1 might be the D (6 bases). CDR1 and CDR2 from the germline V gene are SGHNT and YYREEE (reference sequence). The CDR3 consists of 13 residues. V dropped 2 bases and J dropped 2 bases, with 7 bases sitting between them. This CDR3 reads CASSLGGNTEAFF. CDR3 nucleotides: TGTGCCAGCAGCTTAGGGGGTAACACTGAAGCTTTCTTT.

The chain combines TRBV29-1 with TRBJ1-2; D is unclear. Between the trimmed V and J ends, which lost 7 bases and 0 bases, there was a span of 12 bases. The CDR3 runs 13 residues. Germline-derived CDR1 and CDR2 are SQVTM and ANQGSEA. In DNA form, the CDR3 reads TGCAGCGCCCGAGTCCGTACTAACTATGGCTACACCTTC. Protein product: CSARVRTNYGYTF.

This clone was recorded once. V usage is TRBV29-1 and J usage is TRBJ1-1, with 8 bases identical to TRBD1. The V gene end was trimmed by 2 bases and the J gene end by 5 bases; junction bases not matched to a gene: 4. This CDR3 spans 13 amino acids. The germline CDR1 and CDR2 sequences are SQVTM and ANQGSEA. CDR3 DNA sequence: TGCAGCGTTGAACCGGGACAGGTTACTGAAGCTTTCTTT. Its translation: CSVEPGQVTEAFF.